This T cell receptor (beta chain) comes out of a study of blood T cell repertoires in COVID-19. Original methodology: Reference gene primer amplification gave nucleated cell count estimates. Only in-frame clones appear in the TCRdb table, and some are missing; sequencing was by immunoSEQ multiplex PCR. V and J calls and clone size follow that table, whereas D and trimming were derived from the DNA. This sample has approximately 94,000 clones; 88% occur once, and the top ten carry approximately 4.8%. V lost 4 bases to trimming and J lost 4 bases; unmatched junction nucleotides: 5. Germline V gene lookup returns CDR1 SQVTM and CDR2 ANQGSEA. The CDR3 sequence is 13 residues long.

The chain carries TRBV29-1 and TRBJ2-3, with 7 positions matching TRBD2. The clonotype comes from a woman of 80 years or more with active COVID-19. The sample comprised peripheral blood. The CDR3 reads CSVGTSVADTQYF. The CDR3 coding sequence is TGCAGCGTTGGAACTAGCGTCGCAGATACGCAGTATTTT.